This paragraph covers one TCR beta chain sequence. Method: immunoSEQ multiplex PCR; TCRdb's copy keeps in-frame clones and lacks some. The sample comprises 110,000 to 150,000 clones, 75% to 85% of which are singletons, and 4% to 5% rests with the top ten. Enrolment of Seattle patients took place during active infection, and they were followed longitudinally. The data derive from a study of blood T cell repertoires in COVID-19. Study information: COVID-19 samples, acute and convalescent, were from the United States, Italy and Spain.

The CDR3 loop spans 17 amino acids. From germline, CDR1 is LGHNA and CDR2 YNFKEQ. Losses at the gene ends were 0 bases for V and 4 bases for J; bases not matched to a gene: 7. The J gene is TRBJ2-2, the V gene TRBV4-2; TRBD2 aligns across 8 bases. Sample: peripheral blood. This TCR was sampled from a woman in her 70s with COVID-19, enrolled during active disease. The CDR3 nucleotides read TGTGCCAGCAGCCAAGAATGGGCCGGGGGGGTCACCGGGGAGCTGTTTTTT. Encoded protein: CASSQEWAGGVTGELFF.